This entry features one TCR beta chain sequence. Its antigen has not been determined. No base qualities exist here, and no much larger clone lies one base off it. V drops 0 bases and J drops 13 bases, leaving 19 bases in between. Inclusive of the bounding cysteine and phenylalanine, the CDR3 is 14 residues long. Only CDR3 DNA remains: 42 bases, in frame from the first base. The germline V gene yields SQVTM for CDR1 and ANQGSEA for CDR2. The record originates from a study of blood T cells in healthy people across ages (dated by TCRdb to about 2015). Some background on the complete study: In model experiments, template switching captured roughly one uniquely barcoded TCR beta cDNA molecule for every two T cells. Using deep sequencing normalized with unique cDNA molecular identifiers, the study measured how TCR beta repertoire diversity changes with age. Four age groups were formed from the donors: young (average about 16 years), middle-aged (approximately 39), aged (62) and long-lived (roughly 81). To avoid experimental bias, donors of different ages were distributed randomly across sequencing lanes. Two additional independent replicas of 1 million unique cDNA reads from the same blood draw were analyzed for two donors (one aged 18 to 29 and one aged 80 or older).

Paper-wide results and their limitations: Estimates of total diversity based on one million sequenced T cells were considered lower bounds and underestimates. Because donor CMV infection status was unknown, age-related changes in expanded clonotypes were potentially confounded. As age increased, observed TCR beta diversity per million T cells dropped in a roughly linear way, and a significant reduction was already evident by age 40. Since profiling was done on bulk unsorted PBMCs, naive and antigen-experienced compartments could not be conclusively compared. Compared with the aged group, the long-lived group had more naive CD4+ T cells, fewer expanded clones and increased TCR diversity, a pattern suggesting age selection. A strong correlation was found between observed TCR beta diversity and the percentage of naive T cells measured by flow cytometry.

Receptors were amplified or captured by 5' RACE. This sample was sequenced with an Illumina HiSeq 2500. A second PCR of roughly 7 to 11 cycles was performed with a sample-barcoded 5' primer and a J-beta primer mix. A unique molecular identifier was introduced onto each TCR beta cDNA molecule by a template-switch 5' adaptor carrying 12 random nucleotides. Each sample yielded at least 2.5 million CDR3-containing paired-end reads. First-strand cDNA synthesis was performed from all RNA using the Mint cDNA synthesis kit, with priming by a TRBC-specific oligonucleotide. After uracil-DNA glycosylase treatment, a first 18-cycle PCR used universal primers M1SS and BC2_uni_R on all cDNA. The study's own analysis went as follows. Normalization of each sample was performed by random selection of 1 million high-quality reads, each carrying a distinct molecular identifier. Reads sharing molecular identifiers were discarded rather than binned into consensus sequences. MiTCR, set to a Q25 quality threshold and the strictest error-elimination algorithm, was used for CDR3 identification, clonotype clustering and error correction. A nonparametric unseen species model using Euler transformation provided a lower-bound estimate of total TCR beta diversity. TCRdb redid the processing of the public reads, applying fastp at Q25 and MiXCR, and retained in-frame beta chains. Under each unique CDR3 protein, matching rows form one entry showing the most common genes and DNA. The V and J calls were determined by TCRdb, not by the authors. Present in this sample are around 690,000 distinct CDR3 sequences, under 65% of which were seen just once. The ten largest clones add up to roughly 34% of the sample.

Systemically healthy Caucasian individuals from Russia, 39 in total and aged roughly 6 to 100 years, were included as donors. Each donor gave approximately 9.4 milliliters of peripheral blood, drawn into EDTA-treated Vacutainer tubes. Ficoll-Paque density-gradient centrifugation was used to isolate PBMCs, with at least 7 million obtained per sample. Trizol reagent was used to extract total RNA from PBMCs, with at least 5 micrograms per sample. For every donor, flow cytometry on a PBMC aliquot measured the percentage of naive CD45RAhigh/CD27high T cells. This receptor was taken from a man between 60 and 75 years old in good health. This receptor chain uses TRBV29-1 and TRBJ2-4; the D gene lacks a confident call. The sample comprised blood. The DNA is TGCAGCGTTGAAGAGGGCGGTAGCTCCTACGGGCAGTACTTC. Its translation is CSVEEGGSSYGQYF. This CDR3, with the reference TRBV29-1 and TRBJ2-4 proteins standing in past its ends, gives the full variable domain SAVISQKPSRDICQRGTSLTIQCQVDSQVTMMFWYRQQPGQSLTLIATANQGSEATYESGFVIDKFPISRPNLTFSTLTVSNMSPEDSSIYLCSVEEGGSSYGQYFGAGTRLSVL.